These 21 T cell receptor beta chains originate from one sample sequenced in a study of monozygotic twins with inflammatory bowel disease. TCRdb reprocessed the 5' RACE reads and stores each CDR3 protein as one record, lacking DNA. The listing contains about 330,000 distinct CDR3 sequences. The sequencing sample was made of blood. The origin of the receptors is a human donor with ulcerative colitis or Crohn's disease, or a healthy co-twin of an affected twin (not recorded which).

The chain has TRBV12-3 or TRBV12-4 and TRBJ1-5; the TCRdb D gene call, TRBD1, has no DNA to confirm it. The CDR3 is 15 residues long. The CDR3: CASSLGGNRNQPQHF.

CDR3 in amino acids: CSVEETGGEADTQYF. The chain combines TRBV29-1 with TRBJ2-3; TCRdb indicates TRBD1, and absent DNA this call remains unverified. CDR3 length: 15 amino acids. Per the germline V gene, CDR1 is SQVTM and CDR2 is ANQGSEA.

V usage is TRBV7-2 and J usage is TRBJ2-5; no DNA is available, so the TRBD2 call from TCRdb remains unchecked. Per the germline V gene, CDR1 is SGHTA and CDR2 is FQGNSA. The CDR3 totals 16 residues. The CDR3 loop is CASSSRSGATWEGQYF.

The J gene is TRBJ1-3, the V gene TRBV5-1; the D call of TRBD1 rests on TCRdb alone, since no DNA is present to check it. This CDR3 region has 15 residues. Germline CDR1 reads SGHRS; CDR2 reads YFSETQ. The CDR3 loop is CASSTGQVSGNTIYF.

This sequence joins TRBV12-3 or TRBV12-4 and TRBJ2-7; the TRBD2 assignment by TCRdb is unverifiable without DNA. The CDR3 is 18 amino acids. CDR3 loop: CASSYLRGGIIRSYEQYF.

The CDR3 loop is CASSFPTGKTGNTIYF. The rearrangement uses TRBV11-2 and TRBJ1-3; TCRdb names TRBD1, which stays unverified in the absence of DNA. Germline V gives CDR1 SGHAT, CDR2 FQNNGV. The CDR3 sequence is 16 residues long.

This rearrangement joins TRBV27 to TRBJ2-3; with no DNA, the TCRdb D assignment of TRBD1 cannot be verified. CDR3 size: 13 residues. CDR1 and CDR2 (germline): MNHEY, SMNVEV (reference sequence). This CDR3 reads CASGNRARVTQYF.

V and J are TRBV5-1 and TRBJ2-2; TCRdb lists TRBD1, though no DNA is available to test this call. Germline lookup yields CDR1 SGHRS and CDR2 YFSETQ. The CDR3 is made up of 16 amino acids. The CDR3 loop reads CASSLRGGRGTGELFF.

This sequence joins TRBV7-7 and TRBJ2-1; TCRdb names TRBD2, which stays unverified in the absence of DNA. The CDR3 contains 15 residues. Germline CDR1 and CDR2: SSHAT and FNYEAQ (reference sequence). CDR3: CASSLALGHPAEQFF.

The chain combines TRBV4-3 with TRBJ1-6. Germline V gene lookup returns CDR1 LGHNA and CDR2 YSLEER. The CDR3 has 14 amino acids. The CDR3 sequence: CASSQDPLNSPLHF.

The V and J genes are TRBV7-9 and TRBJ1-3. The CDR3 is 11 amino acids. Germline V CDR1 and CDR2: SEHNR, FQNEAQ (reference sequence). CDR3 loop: CASSRTWTIYF.

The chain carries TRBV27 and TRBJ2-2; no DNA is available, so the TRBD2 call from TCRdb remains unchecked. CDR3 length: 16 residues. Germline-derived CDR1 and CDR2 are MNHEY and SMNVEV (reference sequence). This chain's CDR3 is CASSPEAGGPVGELFF.

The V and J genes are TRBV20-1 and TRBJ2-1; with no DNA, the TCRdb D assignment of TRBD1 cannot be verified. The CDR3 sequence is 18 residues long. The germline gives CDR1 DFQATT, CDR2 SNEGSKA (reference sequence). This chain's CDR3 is CSARDALLGRGAYNEQFF.

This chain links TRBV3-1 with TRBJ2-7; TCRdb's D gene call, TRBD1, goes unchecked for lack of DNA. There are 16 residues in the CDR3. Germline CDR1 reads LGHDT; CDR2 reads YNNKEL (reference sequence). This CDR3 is CASSGWGGGNPYEQYF.

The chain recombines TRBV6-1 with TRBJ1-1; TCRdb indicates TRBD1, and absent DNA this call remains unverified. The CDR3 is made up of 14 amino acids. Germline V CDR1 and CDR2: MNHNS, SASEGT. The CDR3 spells CASSDRTDNTEAFF.

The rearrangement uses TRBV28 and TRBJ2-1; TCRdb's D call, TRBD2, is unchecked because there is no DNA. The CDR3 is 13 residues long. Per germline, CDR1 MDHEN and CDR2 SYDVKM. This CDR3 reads CASSRTDDNEQFF.

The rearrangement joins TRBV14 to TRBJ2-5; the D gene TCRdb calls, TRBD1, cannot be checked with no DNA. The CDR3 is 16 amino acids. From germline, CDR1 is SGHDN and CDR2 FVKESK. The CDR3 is CASSRRQGAQEETQYF.

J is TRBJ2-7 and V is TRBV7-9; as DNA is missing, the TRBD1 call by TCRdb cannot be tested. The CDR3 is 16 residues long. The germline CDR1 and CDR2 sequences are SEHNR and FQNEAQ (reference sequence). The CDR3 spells CASSLETGGRMNEQYF.

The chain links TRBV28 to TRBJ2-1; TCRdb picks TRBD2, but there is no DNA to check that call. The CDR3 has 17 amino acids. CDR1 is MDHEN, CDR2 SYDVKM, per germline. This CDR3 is CASSRLTSVGSYNEQFF. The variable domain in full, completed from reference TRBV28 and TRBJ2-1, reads DVKVTQSSRYLVKRTGEKVFLECVQDMDHENMFWYRQDPGLGLRLIYFSYDVKMKEKGDIPEGYSVSREKKERFSLILESASTNQTSMYLCASSRLTSVGSYNEQFFGPGTRLTVL.

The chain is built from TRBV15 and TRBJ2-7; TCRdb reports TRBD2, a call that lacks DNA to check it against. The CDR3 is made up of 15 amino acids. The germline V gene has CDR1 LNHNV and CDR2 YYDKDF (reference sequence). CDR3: CATSLAGDSLYEQYF.

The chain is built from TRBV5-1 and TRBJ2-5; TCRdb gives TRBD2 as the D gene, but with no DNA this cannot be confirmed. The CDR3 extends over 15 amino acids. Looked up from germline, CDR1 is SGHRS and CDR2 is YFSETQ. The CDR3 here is CASTLSGRHQETQYF.